The clone carrying this T cell receptor (beta chain) was counted a few times. Antigen unknown. This sample was taken from a study of blood T cells in healthy people across ages. Whole-study results and caveats: TCR beta diversity tracked closely with naive T cell percentage. Whereas aged donors had fewer naive CD4+ cells, long-lived donors had more of them and higher diversity.

A second PCR of 7 to 11 cycles used a sample-barcoded 5' primer and a J-beta primer mix. Using its own MiXCR run on the 5' RACE reads, TCRdb lists one record per CDR3 protein. The repertoire consists of roughly 1,800,000 distinct CDR3 sequences, with around 48% occurring once and the leading ten covering over 2%. The CDR3 covers 14 residues. Germline V gene data show CDR1 as MNHEY and CDR2 as SVGEGT. V was trimmed by 2 bases and J by 3 bases, leaving 10 bases between them. Total RNA was isolated from each sample in quantities of at least 5 micrograms. The source material was blood. The clonotype was recovered from a woman in her thirties or forties in good health. This chain links TRBV6-2 or TRBV6-3 with TRBJ2-5; D is uncertain. This CDR3 is CASSYVSRKETQYF. The CDR3 DNA reads as TGTGCCAGCAGTTACGTCTCCAGGAAAGAGACCCAGTACTTC.